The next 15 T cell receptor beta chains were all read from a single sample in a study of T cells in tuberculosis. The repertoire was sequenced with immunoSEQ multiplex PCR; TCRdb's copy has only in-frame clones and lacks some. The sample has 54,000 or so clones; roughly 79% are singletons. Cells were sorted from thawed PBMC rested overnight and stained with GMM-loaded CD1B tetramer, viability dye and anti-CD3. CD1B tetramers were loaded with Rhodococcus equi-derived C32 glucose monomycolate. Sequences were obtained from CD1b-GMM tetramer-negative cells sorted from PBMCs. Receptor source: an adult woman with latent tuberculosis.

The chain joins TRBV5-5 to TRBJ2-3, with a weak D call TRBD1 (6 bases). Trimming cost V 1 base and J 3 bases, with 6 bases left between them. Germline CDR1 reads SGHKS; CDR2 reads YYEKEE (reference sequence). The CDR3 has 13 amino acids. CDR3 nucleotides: TGTGCCAGCAGCTTGAGGGGGACAGATACGCAGTATTTT. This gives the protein CASSLRGTDTQYF.

The CDR3 nucleotides are TGTGCCAGCAGCAACGTCCTACTAGCGGGAGGGTACAATGAGCAGTTCTTC. Protein product: CASSNVLLAGGYNEQFF. The chain employs TRBV5-5 and TRBJ2-1; 13 bases line up with TRBD2. V lost 4 bases, J lost 4 bases, and 8 bases stayed unmatched. The length of the CDR3 is 17 residues. Germline V gene data show CDR1 as SGHKS and CDR2 as YYEKEE (reference sequence).

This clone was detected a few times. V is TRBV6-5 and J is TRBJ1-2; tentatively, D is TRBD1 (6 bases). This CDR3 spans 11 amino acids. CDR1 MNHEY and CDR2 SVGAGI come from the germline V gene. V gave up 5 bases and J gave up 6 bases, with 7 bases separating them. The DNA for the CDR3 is TGTGCCAGCAGTCAGGGGAATGGCTACACCTTC. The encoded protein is CASSQGNGYTF.

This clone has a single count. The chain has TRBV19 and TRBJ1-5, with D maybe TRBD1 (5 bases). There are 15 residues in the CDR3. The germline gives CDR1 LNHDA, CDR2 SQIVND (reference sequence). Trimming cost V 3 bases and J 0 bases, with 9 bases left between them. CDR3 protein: CASSIARDSNQPQHF. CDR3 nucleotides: TGTGCCAGTAGTATTGCCAGGGATAGCAATCAGCCCCAGCATTTT.

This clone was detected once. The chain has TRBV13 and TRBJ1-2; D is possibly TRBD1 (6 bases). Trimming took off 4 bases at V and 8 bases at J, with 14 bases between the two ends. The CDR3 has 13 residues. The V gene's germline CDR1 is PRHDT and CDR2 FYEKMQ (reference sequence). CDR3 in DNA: TGTGCCAGCAGCTCAGGGACATTGGTGGGCTACACCTTC. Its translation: CASSSGTLVGYTF. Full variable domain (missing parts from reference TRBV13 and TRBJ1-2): AAGVIQSPRHLIKEKRETATLKCYPIPRHDTVYWYQQGPGQDPQFLISFYEKMQSDKGSIPDRFSAQQFSDYHSELNMSSLELGDSALYFCASSSGTLVGYTFGSGTRLTVV.

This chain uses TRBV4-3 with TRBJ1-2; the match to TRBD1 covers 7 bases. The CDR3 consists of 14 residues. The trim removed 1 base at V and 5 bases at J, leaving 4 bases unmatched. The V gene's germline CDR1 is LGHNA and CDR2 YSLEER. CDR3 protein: CASSQGDRFYGYTF. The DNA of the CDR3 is TGCGCCAGCAGCCAAGGGGACAGATTTTATGGCTACACCTTC.

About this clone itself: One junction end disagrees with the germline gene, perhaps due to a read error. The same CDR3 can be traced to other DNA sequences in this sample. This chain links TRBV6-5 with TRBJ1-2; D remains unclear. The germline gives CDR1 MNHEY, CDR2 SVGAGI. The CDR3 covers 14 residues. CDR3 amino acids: CASSSEGRWDGYTF. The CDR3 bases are TGTGCCAGCAGCTCCGAGGGAAGATGGGATGGCTACACCTTT.

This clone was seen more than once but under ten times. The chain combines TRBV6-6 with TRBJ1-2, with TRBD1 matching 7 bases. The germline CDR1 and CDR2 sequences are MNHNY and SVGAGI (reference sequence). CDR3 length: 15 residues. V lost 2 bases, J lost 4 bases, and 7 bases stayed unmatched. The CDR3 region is CASSYNRGGGYGYTF. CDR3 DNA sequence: TGTGCCAGCAGTTACAACAGGGGAGGAGGCTATGGCTACACCTTC.

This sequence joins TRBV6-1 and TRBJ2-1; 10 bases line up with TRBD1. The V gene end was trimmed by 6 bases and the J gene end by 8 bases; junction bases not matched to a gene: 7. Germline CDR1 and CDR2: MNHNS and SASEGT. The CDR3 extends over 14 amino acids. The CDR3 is CASRAGQGVDEQFF. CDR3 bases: TGTGCCAGCAGAGCCGGACAGGGGGTCGATGAGCAGTTCTTC.

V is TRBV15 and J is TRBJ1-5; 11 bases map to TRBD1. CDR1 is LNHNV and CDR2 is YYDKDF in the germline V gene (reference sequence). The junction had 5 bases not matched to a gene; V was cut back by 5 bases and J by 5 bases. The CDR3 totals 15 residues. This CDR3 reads CATSWTGGRYQPQHF. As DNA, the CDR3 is TGTGCCACCAGCTGGACAGGGGGCCGCTATCAGCCCCAGCATTTT.

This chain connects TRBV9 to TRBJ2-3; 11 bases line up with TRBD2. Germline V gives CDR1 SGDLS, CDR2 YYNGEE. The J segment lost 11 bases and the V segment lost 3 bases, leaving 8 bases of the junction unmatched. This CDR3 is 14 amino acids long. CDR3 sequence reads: CASSEGLAVREQYF. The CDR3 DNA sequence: TGTGCCAGCAGCGAGGGACTAGCGGTGAGGGAGCAGTATTTT.

For the CDR3, the DNA is TGTGCCAGCAGCTTCGGGGACAGGGACGAAAAACTGTTTTTT. Translation gives CASSFGDRDEKLFF. The rearrangement links TRBV7-8 to TRBJ1-4; 9 bases match TRBD1. Losses at the gene ends were 3 bases for V and 8 bases for J; bases not matched to a gene: 4. The CDR3 runs 14 residues. Germline CDR1 and CDR2: SGHVS and FQNEAQ.

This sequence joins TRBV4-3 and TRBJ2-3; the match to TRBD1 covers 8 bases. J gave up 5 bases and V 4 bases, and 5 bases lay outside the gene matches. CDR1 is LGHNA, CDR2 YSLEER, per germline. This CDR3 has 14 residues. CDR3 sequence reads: CASSLRTGLDTQYF. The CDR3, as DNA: TGCGCCAGCAGCCTTCGGACAGGGTTAGATACGCAGTATTTT.

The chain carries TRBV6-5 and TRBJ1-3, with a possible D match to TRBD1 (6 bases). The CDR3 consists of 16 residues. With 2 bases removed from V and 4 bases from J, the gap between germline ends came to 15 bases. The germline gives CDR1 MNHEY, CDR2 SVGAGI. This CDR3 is CASSYESGATGNTIYF. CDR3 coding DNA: TGTGCCAGCAGTTACGAATCAGGGGCGACAGGAAACACCATATATTTT.

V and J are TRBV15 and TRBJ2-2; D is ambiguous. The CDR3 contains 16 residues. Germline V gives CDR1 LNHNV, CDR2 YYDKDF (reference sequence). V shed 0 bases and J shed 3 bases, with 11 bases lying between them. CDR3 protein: CATSRDRRLYTGELFF. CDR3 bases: TGTGCCACCAGCAGAGATCGCAGACTGTACACCGGGGAGCTGTTTTTT.